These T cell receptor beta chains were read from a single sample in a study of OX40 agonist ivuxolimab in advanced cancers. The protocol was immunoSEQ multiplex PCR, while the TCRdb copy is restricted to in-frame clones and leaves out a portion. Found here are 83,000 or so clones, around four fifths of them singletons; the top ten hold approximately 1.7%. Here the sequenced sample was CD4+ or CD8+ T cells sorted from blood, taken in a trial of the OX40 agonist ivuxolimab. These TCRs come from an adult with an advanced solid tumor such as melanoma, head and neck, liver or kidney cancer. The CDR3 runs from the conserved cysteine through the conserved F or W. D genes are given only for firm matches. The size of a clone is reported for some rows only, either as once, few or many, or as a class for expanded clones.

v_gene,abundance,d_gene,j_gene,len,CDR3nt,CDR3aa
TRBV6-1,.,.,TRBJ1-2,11,TGTGCCAGCCTCCCCCGGGGGGGGTACACCTTC,CASLPRGGYTF
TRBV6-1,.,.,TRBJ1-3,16,TGTGCCAGCAGTGAACTAGGGAGTTGGTCTGGAAACACCATATATTTT,CASSELGSWSGNTIYF
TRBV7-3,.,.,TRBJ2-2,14,TGTGCCAGCAGCCCCCCTTCGAACACCGGGGAGCTGTTTTTT,CASSPPSNTGELFF
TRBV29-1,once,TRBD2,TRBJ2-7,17,TGCAGCGTTGAAGACACTAGCGGGGGGGGGCCCCCCTACGAGCAGTACTTC,CSVEDTSGGGPPYEQYF
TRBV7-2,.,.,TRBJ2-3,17,TGTGCCAGCAGCTTACAGTACTACGGGGGGCCCACAGATACGCAGTATTTT,CASSLQYYGGPTDTQYF
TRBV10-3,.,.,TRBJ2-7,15,TGTGCCATCAGTGAGGCCCCACCGGGGGACGGGGAGCAGTACTTC,CAISEAPPGDGEQYF
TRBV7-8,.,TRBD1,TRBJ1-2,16,TGTGCCAGCAGCTTAGGGACAGGGGAGCTAAGCTATGGCTACACCTTC,CASSLGTGELSYGYTF
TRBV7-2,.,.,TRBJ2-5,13,TGTGCCAGCAGCTTAGCGTACCAAGAGACCCAGTACTTC,CASSLAYQETQYF
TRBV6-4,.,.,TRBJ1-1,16,TGTGCCAGCAGTACTCCGGGCTCCAGCACGGACACTGAAGCTTTCTTT,CASSTPGSSTDTEAFF
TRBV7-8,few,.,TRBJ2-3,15,TGTGCCAGCAGCTTAATGCTCGAAGGCCCAGATACGCAGTATTTT,CASSLMLEGPDTQYF
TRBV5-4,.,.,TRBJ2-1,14,TGTGCCAGCAGTTATGGACGGAACTACAATGAGCAGTTCTTC,CASSYGRNYNEQFF
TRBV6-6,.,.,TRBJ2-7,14,TGTGCCAGCAGCCTGGACCTTAGCTCCTACGAGCAGTACTTC,CASSLDLSSYEQYF
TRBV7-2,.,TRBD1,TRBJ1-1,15,TGTGCCAGCAGCCCCCGGGACAGGGCGATCACTGAAGCTTTCTTT,CASSPRDRAITEAFF
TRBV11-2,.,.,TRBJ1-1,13,TGTGCCAGCAGCTTATCAGCTAACACTGAAGCTTTCTTT,CASSLSANTEAFF
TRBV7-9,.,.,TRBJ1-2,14,TGTGCCAGCAGCTTACTCCAGAATAACTATGGCTACACCTTC,CASSLLQNNYGYTF
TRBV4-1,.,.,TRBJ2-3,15,TGCGCCAGCAGCCAAGAACGCTCGGGGGTTGATACGCAGTATTTT,CASSQERSGVDTQYF
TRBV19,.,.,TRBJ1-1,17,TGTGCCAGTAGTATTAGGAGACGGAGCTCTGCCTCTAATGAAGCTTTCTTT,CASSIRRRSSASNEAFF
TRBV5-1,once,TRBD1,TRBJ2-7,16,TGCGCCAGCAGCTTGAATACCGGGACAGGTATCTACGAGCAGTACTTC,CASSLNTGTGIYEQYF
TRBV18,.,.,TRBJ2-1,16,TGTGCCAGCTCACCGGGTTGGGACATCGGCCACAATGAGCAGTTCTTC,CASSPGWDIGHNEQFF
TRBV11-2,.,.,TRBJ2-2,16,TGTGCCAGCAGCCACAACCAGGGATGGAACACCGGGGAGCTGTTTTTT,CASSHNQGWNTGELFF
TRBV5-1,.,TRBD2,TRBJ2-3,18,TGCGCCAGCAGCTTGAATGGTGGGCTAGCGGGGGGCACAGATACGCAGTATTTT,CASSLNGGLAGGTDTQYF
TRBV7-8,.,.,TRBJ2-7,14,TGTGCCAGCAGCCATAAGACCCCGAACGACGAGCAGTACTTC,CASSHKTPNDEQYF
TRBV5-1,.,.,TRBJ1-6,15,TGCGCCAGCAGCTTGGCGGCAGGCACCAATTCACCCCTCCACTTT,CASSLAAGTNSPLHF
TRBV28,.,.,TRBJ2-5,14,TGTGCCACCAGGCCGAGTTTAGACCAAGAGACCCAGTACTTC,CATRPSLDQETQYF
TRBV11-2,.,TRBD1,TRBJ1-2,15,TGTGCCAGCAGCTCACGGACAGGGGGCGCAAATGGCTACACCTTC,CASSSRTGGANGYTF
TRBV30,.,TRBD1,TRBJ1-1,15,TGTGCCTGGGGCTGGGAGGGGGCGTGGGTTACTGAAGCTTTCTTT,CAWGWEGAWVTEAFF
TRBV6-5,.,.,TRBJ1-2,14,TGTGCCAGCACTAGGGCGGGAATCTCCTATGGCTACACCTTC,CASTRAGISYGYTF
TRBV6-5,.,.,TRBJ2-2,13,TGTGCCACGCGCAGGGGGGGCACCGGGGAGCTGTTTTTT,CATRRGGTGELFF
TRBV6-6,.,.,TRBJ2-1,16,TGTGCCAGCAGTTACTCGAGGACAGCGACGGACAATGAGCAGTTCTTC,CASSYSRTATDNEQFF
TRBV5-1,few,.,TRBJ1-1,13,TGCGCCAGCAGCTTGGGGGGGTCCACTGAAGCTTTCTTT,CASSLGGSTEAFF
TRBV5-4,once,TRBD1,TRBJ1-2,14,TGTGCCAGCAGCTTGGGGGGACAGGACTATGGCTACACCTTC,CASSLGGQDYGYTF
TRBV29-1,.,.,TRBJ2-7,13,TGCAGCGTAAGTGGTAGGGGTGTTTACGAGCAGTACTTC,CSVSGRGVYEQYF
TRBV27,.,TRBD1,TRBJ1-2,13,TGTGCCAGCAGTTTAGGACAGGGCCTAGGCTACACCTTC,CASSLGQGLGYTF
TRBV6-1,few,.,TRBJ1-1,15,TGTGCCAGCAGTGAAGGTAGGCACTCGAACGGGGAAGCTTTCTTT,CASSEGRHSNGEAFF
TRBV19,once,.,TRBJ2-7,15,TGTGCCAGTAGTCTCTCGGGACTGCCGCCCTACGAGCAGTACTTC,CASSLSGLPPYEQYF
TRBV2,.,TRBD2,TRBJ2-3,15,TGTGCCAGCCGGAAACTAGCGGGGCGTCAAGATACGCAGTATTTT,CASRKLAGRQDTQYF
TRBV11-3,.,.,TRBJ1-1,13,TGTGCCAGCAGCTTTCAGGAGAACACTGAAGCTTTCTTT,CASSFQENTEAFF
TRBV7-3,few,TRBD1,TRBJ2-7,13,TGTGCCAGCAGCTTAATACAGGGGCGCGAGCAGTACTTC,CASSLIQGREQYF
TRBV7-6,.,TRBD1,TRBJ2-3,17,TGTGCCAGCAGCTATAGACCTCCGGGACAGGTTCCAGATACGCAGTATTTT,CASSYRPPGQVPDTQYF
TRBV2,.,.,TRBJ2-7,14,TGTGCCAGCAGTTCCGCCAGGTACCCCTACGAGCAGTACTTC,CASSSARYPYEQYF
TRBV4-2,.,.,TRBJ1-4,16,TGTGCCAGCAGCCAAGATCTGAGGGGGGCGGAGGGGAAACTGTTTTTT,CASSQDLRGAEGKLFF
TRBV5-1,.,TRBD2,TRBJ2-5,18,TGCGCCAGCAGCCCCGGGGCTAGCGGGGTATCAACGGGGGAGACCCAGTACTTC,CASSPGASGVSTGETQYF
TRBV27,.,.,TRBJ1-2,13,TGTGCCAGCAGTTTAACGGCACACTATGGCTACACCTTC,CASSLTAHYGYTF
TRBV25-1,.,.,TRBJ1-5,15,TGTGCCAGCAGTGCACTGGACGGTAGCAATCAGCCCCAGCATTTT,CASSALDGSNQPQHF
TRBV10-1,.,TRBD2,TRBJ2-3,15,TGCGCCAGCAGTGAGAGCGCGGGGGACACAGATACGCAGTATTTT,CASSESAGDTDTQYF
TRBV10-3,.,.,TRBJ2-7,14,TGTGCCATCAGCGGACAGGGAGGGCGGAGCGAGCAGTACTTC,CAISGQGGRSEQYF
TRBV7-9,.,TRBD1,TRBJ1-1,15,TGTGCCAGCAGCCCTAACAGGGGAGGTGCAACTGAAGCTTTCTTT,CASSPNRGGATEAFF
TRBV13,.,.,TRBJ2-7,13,TGTGCCAGCAGTTTGGACAGAACCTACGAGCAGTACTTC,CASSLDRTYEQYF
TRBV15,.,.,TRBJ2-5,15,TGTGCCACCAGCAGAGATCCGAGGTGGGAAGAGACCCAGTACTTC,CATSRDPRWEETQYF
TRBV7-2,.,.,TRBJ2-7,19,TGTGCCAGCAGCTCCCCCGCGCGGAGTTGGACAGCTTCCCACTACGAGCAGTACTTC,CASSSPARSWTASHYEQYF
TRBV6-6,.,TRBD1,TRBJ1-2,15,TGTGCCAGCAGTCACCTAGGACAGGGGGCGAATGGCTACACCTTC,CASSHLGQGANGYTF
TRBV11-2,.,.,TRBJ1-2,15,TGTGCCAGCAGCTCTGGGAGAGGGGGTAACTATGGCTACACCTTC,CASSSGRGGNYGYTF
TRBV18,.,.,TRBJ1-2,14,TGTGCCAGCTCACCAGCAGGGGAAAAGTATGGCTACACCTTC,CASSPAGEKYGYTF
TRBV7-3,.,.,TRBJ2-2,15,TGTGCCAGCAGCTCAATGACAGGAAAGGTCGGGGAGCTGTTTTTT,CASSSMTGKVGELFF
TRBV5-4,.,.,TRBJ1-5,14,TGTGCCAGCAGCTTGCGGGATAGCAATCAGCCCCAGCATTTT,CASSLRDSNQPQHF
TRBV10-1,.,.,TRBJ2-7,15,TGCGTCGAAAAGGGATCAGTAGGCAGCCCCTACGAGCAGTACTTC,CVEKGSVGSPYEQYF
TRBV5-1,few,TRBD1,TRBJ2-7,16,TGCGCCAGCAGCTTGGCTCCATCCGGGACAGGGAACGAGCAGTACTTC,CASSLAPSGTGNEQYF
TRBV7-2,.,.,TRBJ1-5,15,TGTGCCAGCAGCTTAGGGGGACGAGGCAATCAGCCCCAGCATTTT,CASSLGGRGNQPQHF
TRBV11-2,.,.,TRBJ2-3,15,TGTGCCAGCAGCTTAGATCCGCGGGGCACAGATACGCAGTATTTT,CASSLDPRGTDTQYF
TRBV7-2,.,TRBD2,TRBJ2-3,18,TGTGCCAGCAGCTTTCCGTCTAGCGGGGGGGCCTCCACGGATACGCAGTATTTT,CASSFPSSGGASTDTQYF